Each of the 10 T cell receptor beta chains below was sequenced from the same sample in a study of blood T cell repertoires in COVID-19. Sequencing was performed with immunoSEQ multiplex PCR; in TCRdb, only in-frame clones are kept and a portion is missing. The table has under 250,000 clones, roughly 80% seen once; the top ten hold approximately 4.8%. The sample taken for sequencing was peripheral blood. The receptor set was obtained from a man aged 50-60 years with active or convalescent COVID-19.

This clone has only a few counts. V is TRBV4-2 and J is TRBJ1-2; D may be TRBD1 (6 bases). This CDR3 is built from 15 residues. The germline V gene encodes CDR1 LGHNA and CDR2 YNFKEQ. Trimming pared 0 bases from V and 2 bases from J, leaving 10 bases between. The CDR3: CASSQDRGHNYGYTF. In DNA form, the CDR3 reads TGTGCCAGCAGCCAAGATCGGGGACACAACTATGGCTACACCTTC.

The chain couples TRBV5-1 to TRBJ2-7, with D possibly matching TRBD1 (5 bases). The V end was cut by 0 bases, the J end by 2 bases, with 12 bases between. The CDR3 sequence is 15 residues long. Germline V lookup: CDR1 SGHRS, CDR2 YFSETQ. This CDR3 is CASSLVSGIPYEQYF. The CDR3 DNA is TGCGCCAGCAGCTTGGTTTCAGGGATCCCCTACGAGCAGTACTTC. Full variable domain (rest looked up from reference TRBV5-1 and TRBJ2-7): KAGVTQTPRYLIKTRGQQVTLSCSPISGHRSVSWYQQTPGQGLQFLFEYFSETQRNKGNFPGRFSGRQFSNSRSEMNVSTLELGDSALYLCASSLVSGIPYEQYFGPGTRLTVT.

V is TRBV5-1 and J is TRBJ2-3; D unclear. Trimming took 0 bases from V and 0 from J, leaving 5 bases between them. Germline V gene data show CDR1 as SGHRS and CDR2 as YFSETQ. This CDR3 contains 14 residues. The CDR3 nucleotides are TGCGCCAGCAGCTTGGGTGAGAGCACAGATACGCAGTATTTT. Translated, it gives CASSLGESTDTQYF.

This chain connects TRBV18 to TRBJ2-3, with TRBD1 identical over 12 bases. The CDR3 spans 16 residues. J lost 6 bases, V lost 5 bases, and 9 bases had no gene match. CDR1 KGHSH and CDR2 LQKENI come from the germline V gene. CDR3 sequence reads: CASSTQGQGAADTQYF. CDR3 coding DNA: TGTGCCAGCTCAACCCAGGGACAGGGGGCGGCGGATACGCAGTATTTT.

This sequence joins TRBV19 and TRBJ1-2; 8 bases are a match to TRBD1. Per the germline V gene, CDR1 is LNHDA and CDR2 is SQIVND (reference sequence). CDR3 length equals 15 residues. Trimming removed 3 bases from V and 8 bases from J; junction bases left unmatched: 11. The CDR3 loop is CASSIDGQGARGYTF. Written as DNA, the CDR3 is TGTGCCAGTAGTATCGACGGGCAGGGGGCGCGGGGCTACACCTTC.

The CDR3 spells CASSISGTSYEQYF. In DNA, the CDR3 is TGTGCCAGTAGTATCTCCGGGACTAGCTACGAGCAGTACTTC. V usage is TRBV19 and J usage is TRBJ2-7; TRBD2 aligns across 8 bases. The CDR3 is made up of 14 amino acids. Germline-derived CDR1 and CDR2 are LNHDA and SQIVND (reference sequence). J was trimmed by 3 bases and V by 3 bases; bases with no gene match: 4.

J is TRBJ2-5 and V is TRBV3-1 (or the pseudogene TRBV3-2); 7 nucleotides match TRBD1. V was pared by 5 bases and J by 2 bases, with 11 bases of the junction left unmatched. The CDR3 has 16 residues. Germline CDR1 and CDR2: LGHDT and YNNKEL (reference sequence). CDR3: CASSVGTDRLQETQYF. The CDR3 bases are TGTGCCAGCAGCGTCGGGACAGATCGTTTACAAGAGACCCAGTACTTC.

The J gene is TRBJ1-2, the V gene TRBV15, with 8 bases matching TRBD1. CDR1 and CDR2 (germline): LNHNV, YYDKDF (reference sequence). The CDR3 has 15 residues. V dropped 1 base and J dropped 6; count of bases not matched to a gene: 7. For the CDR3, the DNA is TGTGCCACCAGCAGAGGAGGACAGGGAGTAAATGGCTACACCTTC. Its protein is CATSRGGQGVNGYTF.

The chain employs TRBV10-3 and TRBJ1-5; D gene unclear. This CDR3 contains 13 residues. Germline loops: CDR1 ENHRY, CDR2 SYGVKD. V was clipped by 2 bases and J by 3 bases, with 5 bases between them. The CDR3, as DNA: TGTGCCATCAGTGAGGAGGACAATCAGCCCCAGCATTTT. This translates into CAISEEDNQPQHF.

The chain is built from TRBV27 and TRBJ2-5; 7 bases fit TRBD2. J gave up 7 bases and V 5 bases, and 4 bases lay outside the gene matches. This CDR3 spans 12 amino acids. Germline values: CDR1 MNHEY, CDR2 SMNVEV (reference sequence). This chain's CDR3 is CASSRPGGTQYF. The CDR3 DNA is TGTGCCAGCAGTCGACCGGGAGGGACCCAGTACTTC.